The rows below give T cell receptor beta chains drawn from one sample of a study of neurological immune-mediated disorders. TCRdb processed the 5' RACE reads anew with MiXCR; each CDR3 protein has one entry. The sample contains about 80,000 distinct CDR3 sequences, 4% to 6% of which appear only once. The sample comprised PBMCs. The receptors derive from a woman aged 30 to 39 with multiple sclerosis. The CDR3 runs from the conserved cysteine through the conserved F or W. A D gene is named only where the DNA matches it firmly. Size is omitted from some rows. Given values are once, few, many or a class for expanded clones.

CDR3nt | CDR3aa | j_gene | d_gene | abundance | v_gene
TGCGCCAGCAGCTTCATGGGCCCCGCAAGTCAAGAGACCCAGTACTTC | CASSFMGPASQETQYF | TRBJ2-5 | - | many | TRBV5-1
TGTGCCAGCAGCCAGACAGGGGGCAACTATGGCTACACCTTC | CASSQTGGNYGYTF | TRBJ1-2 | TRBD1 | few | TRBV7-6
TGTGCCATCAGTGAGGCCAACGGGGTGGTAGGCTACACCTTC | CAISEANGVVGYTF | TRBJ1-2 | - | - | TRBV10-3
TGCGCCAGCAGCCCCTTTGCGACTAGCGGCAATGAGCAGTTCTTC | CASSPFATSGNEQFF | TRBJ2-1 | TRBD2 | many | TRBV5-1
TGTGCCAGCAGCAACCGCCCAGCGGGAAGGGATGAGCAGTTCTTC | CASSNRPAGRDEQFF | TRBJ2-1 | TRBD2 | many | TRBV7-2
TGCAGTGCTACCCGGACAGGGATTTCACCCCTCCACTTT | CSATRTGISPLHF | TRBJ1-6 | TRBD1 | few | TRBV20-1
TGTGCCAGCAGCCGGGACAGAGGAGCCGAAGCTTTCTTT | CASSRDRGAEAFF | TRBJ1-1 | TRBD1 | many | TRBV7-7
TGTGCCACCAGCAGAGCCGCCTCCCAAGAGACCCAGTACTTC | CATSRAASQETQYF | TRBJ2-5 | - | many | TRBV15
TGCGCCAGCAGCTTAGGGAGAGGAGGTGTGGCAGATACGCAGTATTTT | CASSLGRGGVADTQYF | TRBJ2-3 | - | many | TRBV5-1
TGCAGTGCATTCGGGACAGGGTATCTCGAGCAGTACTTC | CSAFGTGYLEQYF | TRBJ2-7 | TRBD1 | many | TRBV20-1
TGCAGTGCTAGACGCCAAAGTGGTGGGGCTTTCTTT | CSARRQSGGAFF | TRBJ1-1 | - | many | TRBV20-1
TGTGCCAGCAGCTACCTACAGGGTTTGTTGACAGATACGCAGTATTTT | CASSYLQGLLTDTQYF | TRBJ2-3 | - | many | TRBV7-8
TGCGCCAGCAGCCCGGCCGGGACTAGCGTCTCCTACGAGCAGTACTTC | CASSPAGTSVSYEQYF | TRBJ2-7 | TRBD2 | - | TRBV5-1
TGTGCCAGCAATCCGGGACAGGGCCGGGGTTGGGACACTGAAGCTTTCTTT | CASNPGQGRGWDTEAFF | TRBJ1-1 | TRBD1 | - | TRBV28
TGCGCCAGCAGCTTGGTTGGCTTCCCTCAGGATGAGCAGTTCTTC | CASSLVGFPQDEQFF | TRBJ2-1 | - | many | TRBV5-1
TGTGCCAGCAGCTTAGAAACTCCCCTCCCCGACAATGAGCAGTTCTTC | CASSLETPLPDNEQFF | TRBJ2-1 | - | many | TRBV11-2
TGCGCCAGCAGGTCCAGGGTGAATAATTCACCCCTCCACTTT | CASRSRVNNSPLHF | TRBJ1-6 | - | - | TRBV5-1
TGCGCCAGCAGCCAGCCCGGACAGGGGGATGGCTACACCTTC | CASSQPGQGDGYTF | TRBJ1-2 | TRBD1 | few | TRBV4-1
TGCGCCAGCAGCTTGGGAGTGAGCCGGCGGCAAGAGACCCAGTACTTC | CASSLGVSRRQETQYF | TRBJ2-5 | - | many | TRBV5-1
TGCAGCGTTGAAGATCCCGCCTATGGGTACCAAGAGACCCAGTACTTC | CSVEDPAYGYQETQYF | TRBJ2-5 | - | many | TRBV29-1
TGCAGTGCGTGGGACACCGCGAGGGGAAACACCATATATTTT | CSAWDTARGNTIYF | TRBJ1-3 | - | many | TRBV20-1
TGCGCCAGCAGCTTGGCAGGAGTTTCCTACGAGCAGTACTTC | CASSLAGVSYEQYF | TRBJ2-7 | - | many | TRBV5-1
TGTGCCAGTAGGGCAGGGGGTAACACTGAAGCTTTCTTT | CASRAGGNTEAFF | TRBJ1-1 | TRBD1 | few | TRBV19
TGTGCCAGCAGTTTTGGAAATGAGCAGTTCTTC | CASSFGNEQFF | TRBJ2-1 | - | many | TRBV12-3/TRBV12-4
TGTGCCAGCAGCTTAGTAAGATCCGGGAACATTCAGTACTTC | CASSLVRSGNIQYF | TRBJ2-4 | - | many | TRBV13
TGTGCCAGCACCGGGGGACAGACGGACACTGAAGCTTTCTTT | CASTGGQTDTEAFF | TRBJ1-1 | TRBD1 | - | TRBV12-3/TRBV12-4
TGCGCCAGCAACAGCGCTCCGGGTTCTGGGGCCAACGTCCTGACTTTC | CASNSAPGSGANVLTF | TRBJ2-6 | - | many | TRBV5-1
TGTGCCATCAGCCGGACTAGCGGGGACCAAGAGACCCAGTACTTC | CAISRTSGDQETQYF | TRBJ2-5 | TRBD2 | many | TRBV10-3
TGTGCCAGCAGACAGGTGGAAAGACTGTTTTTT | CASRQVERLFF | TRBJ1-4 | - | many | TRBV6-1
TGCAGTGATCCGGGAAAGGGGAGGACTGAAGCTTTCTTT | CSDPGKGRTEAFF | TRBJ1-1 | - | - | TRBV20-1
TGTGCCATCAGTCCGGGACAGGGGGCCAATGAGCAGTTCTTC | CAISPGQGANEQFF | TRBJ2-1 | TRBD1 | many | TRBV10-3
TGTGCCAGCAGCTTAGTCAGGGCAGACTATGGCTACACCTTC | CASSLVRADYGYTF | TRBJ1-2 | - | many | TRBV7-2
TGTGCCAGCTCACCAGGCCAACGGCTAGCGGTCCTCACAGATACGCAGTATTTT | CASSPGQRLAVLTDTQYF | TRBJ2-3 | TRBD2 | - | TRBV18
TGTGCCAGCAGTTATCCTAGGAGTGGCGGTGGCTACACCTTC | CASSYPRSGGGYTF | TRBJ1-2 | - | many | TRBV12-3/TRBV12-4
TGTGCCAGCAGCCAGAGAGGAGAATCAACCGGGGAGCTGTTTTTT | CASSQRGESTGELFF | TRBJ2-2 | - | many | TRBV4-2
TGCAGTGCTAGAGACGCGGGAGGGTCTCAAGAGAACCAGTACTTC | CSARDAGGSQENQYF | TRBJ2-5 | TRBD2 | - | TRBV20-1
TGTGCCACCAGCAGAGAGACAGGGAGGTACACCGGGGAGCTGTTTTTT | CATSRETGRYTGELFF | TRBJ2-2 | - | many | TRBV15
TGCAGTGCCACAGGGACAGGGCAGGCGGTACAGCCCCAGCATTTT | CSATGTGQAVQPQHF | TRBJ1-5 | TRBD1 | many | TRBV20-1
TGTGCCAGCTACTCTAGCGGGGGAAGGAACATTCAGTACTTC | CASYSSGGRNIQYF | TRBJ2-4 | TRBD2 | many | TRBV12-3/TRBV12-4
TGTGCCAGCAGCCTCGTGTTAGGAGATCGGCCCCTCCACTTT | CASSLVLGDRPLHF | TRBJ1-6 | - | many | TRBV3-1
TGTGCCAGCAGTTTGGAGGGAAGACAGCCCCAGCATTTT | CASSLEGRQPQHF | TRBJ1-5 | - | many | TRBV12-3/TRBV12-4
TGTGCCAGCAGCTTGGGACAGAGGGTCGAGACCCAGTACTTC | CASSLGQRVETQYF | TRBJ2-5 | - | many | TRBV5-6
TGCAGTACCAGAGGGACTAGCGGGGGAAGTAACATTCAGTACTTC | CSTRGTSGGSNIQYF | TRBJ2-4 | TRBD2 | many | TRBV20-1